Listed here are 18 T cell receptor beta chains from one sample, sequenced in a study of spatial heterogeneity in lung cancer. TCRdb reprocessed the 5' RACE reads with MiXCR, giving one entry per CDR3 protein. The table has under 150,000 distinct CDR3 sequences, over 9% seen once. The sample's time point: blood at routine non-recurrence follow-up after resection. The input material, whole RNA from tumor, nontumor lung or frozen PBMC, was sequenced unsorted. The specimen was PBMCs, collected at follow-up. The origin of the receptors is a male donor with early-stage non-small cell lung cancer.

The table lists this clonotype with many counts. The gene calls are TRBV29-1 and TRBJ2-3; D gene unclear. Germline V gene sequence: CDR1 SQVTM, CDR2 ANQGSEA. Trimming took off 7 bases at V and 2 bases at J, with 13 bases between the two ends. The CDR3 loop spans 13 amino acids. The CDR3 reads CSAGDGFTDTQYF. CDR3 DNA sequence: TGCAGCGCCGGTGACGGTTTCACAGATACGCAGTATTTT.

This clonotype was counted many times. This chain connects TRBV28 to TRBJ1-2, with D tentatively TRBD1 (5 bases). V shed 5 bases and J shed 4 bases, with 11 bases lying between them. Germline CDR1 is MDHEN and CDR2 is SYDVKM. This CDR3 region has 13 residues. CDR3 bases: TGTGCCAGCAGTACGACAGATACCTATGGCTACACCTTC. Translated: CASSTTDTYGYTF.

This clonotype was counted between two and nine times. The J gene is TRBJ2-1, the V gene TRBV11-2, with TRBD2 identical over 9 bases. The CDR3 contains 14 residues. CDR1 is SGHAT, CDR2 FQNNGV, per germline. Unmatched junction bases numbered 4, after V lost 3 bases and J lost 7 bases. The CDR3 DNA sequence: TGTGCCAGCAGCTTTAGCGGGGGCGGGAATGAGCAGTTCTTC. The encoded protein is CASSFSGGGNEQFF.

This clonotype came up a few times. The chain employs TRBV20-1 and TRBJ1-2; TRBD1 matches at 12 bases. V was pared by 3 bases and J by 7 bases, with 6 bases of the junction left unmatched. The germline gives CDR1 DFQATT, CDR2 SNEGSKA (reference sequence). This CDR3 is 14 amino acids long. In DNA, the CDR3 is TGCAGTGCTAGGGGGACAGGGGGCGCATTTGGCTACACCTTC. As protein: CSARGTGGAFGYTF.

This clonotype was observed a few times. J is TRBJ2-1 and V is TRBV6-2 or TRBV6-3; the match to TRBD2 covers 10 bases. After removal of 0 bases from V and 9 bases from J, the junction contained 5 bases not matched to a gene. This CDR3 contains 15 residues. The germline V gene encodes CDR1 MNHEY and CDR2 SVGEGT. This chain's CDR3 is CASSYSGLAATEQFF. As DNA, the CDR3 is TGTGCCAGCAGTTACTCCGGACTAGCGGCCACTGAGCAGTTCTTC.

The V and J genes are TRBV5-1 and TRBJ1-4; 7 bases map to TRBD1. The CDR3 has 13 residues. CDR1 is SGHRS, CDR2 YFSETQ, per germline. With 4 bases clipped from V and 8 bases from J, the junction kept 5 bases outside the gene matches. CDR3 coding DNA: TGCGCCAGCAGCCGAGGGGGCGAAGAAAAACTGTTTTTT. It specifies CASSRGGEEKLFF.

The chain has TRBV5-6 and TRBJ2-1; tentative D call: TRBD1 (6 bases). V lost 6 bases and J 2 bases, leaving 18 bases between the germline ends. Germline V gene lookup returns CDR1 SGHDT and CDR2 YYEEEE. CDR3 length: 16 amino acids. CDR3 DNA sequence: TGTGCCAGCAACCTTGAGGCAGGGGCCACCTACAATGAGCAGTTCTTC. Its protein is CASNLEAGATYNEQFF.

A few counts support this clonotype. CDR3 nucleotide sequence: TGCGCCAGCAGCTTAAGCCCGGAGGAGGGCTACACCTTC. This sequence encodes CASSLSPEEGYTF. J is TRBJ1-2 and V is TRBV5-1; D not certain. The V gene lost 2 bases and the J gene lost 8 bases, with 13 bases spanning the gap. CDR3 length: 13 amino acids. Germline V gene lookup returns CDR1 SGHRS and CDR2 YFSETQ.

This clonotype was recorded a few times. The chain carries TRBV20-1 and TRBJ1-2; unclear D gene. The CDR3 totals 13 residues. From germline, CDR1 is DFQATT and CDR2 SNEGSKA (reference sequence). V was shortened by 0 bases and J by 4 bases, with 9 bases between the two germline ends. The CDR3 nucleotides read TGCAGTGCTAGAGATAGGGCAGGCTATGGCTACACCTTC. Its translation: CSARDRAGYGYTF.

This chain joins TRBV6-2 or TRBV6-3 and TRBJ1-5; TRBD1 might be the D (5 bases). Germline V gene sequence: CDR1 MNHEY, CDR2 SVGEGT. The V and J ends lost 4 bases and 11 bases respectively, with 15 bases between them. This CDR3 is built from 13 residues. The CDR3 is CASSSQRGPAQHF. The CDR3 DNA reads TGTGCCAGCAGTTCACAAAGGGGCCCGGCCCAGCATTTT.

The rearrangement uses TRBV4-2 and TRBJ2-1, with 12 bases that match TRBD1. The CDR3 length is 17 residues. CDR1 and CDR2 (germline): LGHNA, YNFKEQ. Trimming cost V 4 bases and J 10 bases; bases outside gene matches: 14. The DNA for the CDR3 is TGTGCCAGCAGCCCCCCCTCCGGGACAGGGGGCTGGAGGGAGCAGTTCTTC. Translating gives CASSPPSGTGGWREQFF.

This clonotype was seen repeatedly, ten times or more. The V call is TRBV24-1, the J call TRBJ1-6; D ambiguous. The CDR3 runs 14 residues. Trimming took 5 bases from V and 6 from J, leaving 10 bases between them. Germline CDR1 reads KGHDR; CDR2 reads SFDVKD. The CDR3 DNA follows: TGTGCCACCAGTGGAACGGACTCTAATTCACCCCTCCACTTT. Translation gives CATSGTDSNSPLHF.

This chain joins TRBV12-3 or TRBV12-4 and TRBJ2-7; TRBD1 matches 8 bases. V dropped 5 bases and J dropped 0; count of bases not matched to a gene: 15. The CDR3 extends over 18 amino acids. The CDR3 here is CASSLRPGTGPSSYEQYF. The CDR3 DNA reads as TGTGCCAGCAGTCTACGTCCCGGGACAGGTCCCAGCTCCTACGAGCAGTACTTC.

Ten or more counts support this clonotype. The chain carries TRBV6-5 and TRBJ2-1; D perhaps matches TRBD2 (5 bases). The CDR3 covers 14 residues. Germline assignment: CDR1 MNHEY and CDR2 SVGAGI. Trimming left V 6 bases short and J 3 bases short, with 12 bases between. The CDR3 sequence: CASSPDGNYNEQFF. The CDR3 DNA is TGTGCCAGCAGCCCCGACGGGAACTACAATGAGCAGTTCTTC.

This clonotype was detected ten times or more. This chain joins TRBV6-2 or TRBV6-3 and TRBJ1-5; D ambiguous. Germline values: CDR1 MNHEY, CDR2 SVGEGT. V was clipped by 6 bases and J by 2 bases, with 14 bases between them. The CDR3 has 15 amino acids. Written as DNA, the CDR3 is TGTGCCAGCAGCCGCTTAAGTGTTGGCAATCAGCCCCAGCATTTT. Residues: CASSRLSVGNQPQHF.

The chain is built from TRBV27 and TRBJ1-4; D ambiguous. The germline V gene has CDR1 MNHEY and CDR2 SMNVEV (reference sequence). CDR3 length: 17 residues. The V and J ends lost 0 bases and 2 bases respectively, with 13 bases between them. Here the CDR3 DNA reads TGTGCCAGCAGTTTATCTCTGCCGGAGGCGACTAATGAAAAACTGTTTTTT. Amino acids: CASSLSLPEATNEKLFF.

This chain connects TRBV30 to TRBJ1-1; D not resolved. The V gene lost 5 bases and the J gene lost 6 bases, with 10 bases spanning the gap. Germline assignment: CDR1 GTSNPN and CDR2 SVGIG (reference sequence). This CDR3 contains 11 residues. The CDR3: CAWVVAAEAFF. The CDR3 coding sequence is TGTGCCTGGGTCGTTGCAGCTGAAGCTTTCTTT.

This clonotype was seen more than once but under ten times. This chain links TRBV7-9 with TRBJ2-5, with D possibly TRBD2 on 5 matching bases. Germline CDR1 and CDR2: SEHNR and FQNEAQ (reference sequence). CDR3 length: 12 residues. The V end lost 5 bases, the J end lost 8 bases, and 12 bases lay between the germline ends. The CDR3 sequence is CASSNQEGTQYF. CDR3 nucleotide sequence: TGTGCCAGCAGCAACCAAGAGGGAACCCAGTACTTC.